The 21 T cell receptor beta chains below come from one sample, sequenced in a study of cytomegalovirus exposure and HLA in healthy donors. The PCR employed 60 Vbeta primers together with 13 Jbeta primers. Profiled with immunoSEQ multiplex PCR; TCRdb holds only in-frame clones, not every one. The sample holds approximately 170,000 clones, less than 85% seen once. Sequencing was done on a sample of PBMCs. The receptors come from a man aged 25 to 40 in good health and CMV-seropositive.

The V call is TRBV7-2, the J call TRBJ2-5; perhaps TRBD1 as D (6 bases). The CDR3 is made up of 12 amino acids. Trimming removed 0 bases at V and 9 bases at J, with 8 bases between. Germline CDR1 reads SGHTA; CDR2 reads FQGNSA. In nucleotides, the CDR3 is TGTGCCAGCAGCTTAGCACAGGGCGCCCAGTACTTC. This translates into CASSLAQGAQYF.

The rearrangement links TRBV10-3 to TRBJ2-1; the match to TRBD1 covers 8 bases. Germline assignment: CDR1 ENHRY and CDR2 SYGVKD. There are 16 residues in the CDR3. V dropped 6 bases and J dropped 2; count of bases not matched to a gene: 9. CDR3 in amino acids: CAIRQDRGFPYNEQFF. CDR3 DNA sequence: TGTGCCATCAGGCAAGACAGGGGTTTCCCCTACAATGAGCAGTTCTTC.

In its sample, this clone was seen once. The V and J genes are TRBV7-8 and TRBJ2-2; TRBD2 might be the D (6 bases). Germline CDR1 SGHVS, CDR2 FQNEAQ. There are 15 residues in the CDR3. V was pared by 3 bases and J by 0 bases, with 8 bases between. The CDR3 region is CASSLLATNTGELFF. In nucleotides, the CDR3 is TGTGCCAGCAGCTTGCTAGCGACGAACACCGGGGAGCTGTTTTTT.

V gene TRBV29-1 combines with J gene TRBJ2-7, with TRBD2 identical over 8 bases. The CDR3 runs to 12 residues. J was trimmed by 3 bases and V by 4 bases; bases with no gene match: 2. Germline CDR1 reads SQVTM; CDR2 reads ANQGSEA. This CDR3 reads CSVAAGGYEQYF. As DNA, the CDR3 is TGCAGCGTTGCGGCGGGAGGCTACGAGCAGTACTTC.

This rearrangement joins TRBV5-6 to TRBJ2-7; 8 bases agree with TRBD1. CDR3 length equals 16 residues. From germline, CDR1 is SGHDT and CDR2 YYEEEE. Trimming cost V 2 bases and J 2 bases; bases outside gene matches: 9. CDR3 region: CASSFVSGTGAYEQYF. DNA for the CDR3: TGTGCCAGCAGCTTCGTTTCCGGGACAGGAGCCTACGAGCAGTACTTC.

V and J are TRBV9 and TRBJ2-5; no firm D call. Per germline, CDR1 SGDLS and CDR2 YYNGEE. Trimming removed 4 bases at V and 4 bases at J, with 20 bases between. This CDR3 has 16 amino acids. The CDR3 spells CASSSQLTLGRETQYF. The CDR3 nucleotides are TGTGCCAGCAGCTCTCAACTAACCTTAGGTAGAGAGACCCAGTACTTC. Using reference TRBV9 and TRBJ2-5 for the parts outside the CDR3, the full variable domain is DSGVTQTPKHLITATGQRVTLRCSPRSGDLSVYWYQQSLDQGLQFLIQYYNGEERAKGNILERFSAQQFPDLHSELNLSSLELGDSALYFCASSSQLTLGRETQYFGPGTRLLVL.

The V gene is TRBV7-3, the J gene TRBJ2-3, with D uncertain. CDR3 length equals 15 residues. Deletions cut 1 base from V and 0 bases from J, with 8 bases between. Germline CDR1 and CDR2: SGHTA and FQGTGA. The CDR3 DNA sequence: TGTGCCAGCAGCTTAATCGGTCGGAGCACAGATACGCAGTATTTT. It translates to CASSLIGRSTDTQYF.

This CDR3 reads CASSFGTGRTEAFF. The CDR3 region has the DNA TGTGCCAGCAGCTTCGGGACAGGGCGGACTGAAGCTTTCTTT. The chain recombines TRBV7-2 with TRBJ1-1, with 9 nucleotides matching TRBD1. In germline, CDR1 is SGHTA, CDR2 FQGNSA. This CDR3 contains 14 residues. The V segment lost 3 bases and the J segment 5 bases; nucleotides outside the gene matches: 4. Full variable domain (rest looked up from reference TRBV7-2 and TRBJ1-1): GAGVSQSPSNKVTEKGKDVELRCDPISGHTALYWYRQSLGQGLEFLIYFQGNSAPDKSGLPSDRFSAERTGGSVSTLTIQRTQQEDSAVYLCASSFGTGRTEAFFGQGTRLTVV.

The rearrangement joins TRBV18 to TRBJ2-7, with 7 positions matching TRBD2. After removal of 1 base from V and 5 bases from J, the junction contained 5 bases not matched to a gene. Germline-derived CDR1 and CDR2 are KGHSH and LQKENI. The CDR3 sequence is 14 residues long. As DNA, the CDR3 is TGTGCCAGCTCACCACGGCGGGGGTTAGACGAGCAGTACTTC. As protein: CASSPRRGLDEQYF.

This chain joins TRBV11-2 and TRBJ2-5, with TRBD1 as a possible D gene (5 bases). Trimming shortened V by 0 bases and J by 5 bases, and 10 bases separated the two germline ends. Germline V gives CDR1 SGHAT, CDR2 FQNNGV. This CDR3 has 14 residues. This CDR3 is CASSLDSGLETQYF. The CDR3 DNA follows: TGTGCCAGCAGCTTAGATTCAGGGCTGGAGACCCAGTACTTC. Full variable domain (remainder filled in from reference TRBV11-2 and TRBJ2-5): EAGVAQSPRYKIIEKRQSVAFWCNPISGHATLYWYQQILGQGPKLLIQFQNNGVVDDSQLPKDRFSAERLKGVDSTLKIQPAKLEDSAVYLCASSLDSGLETQYFGPGTRLLVL.

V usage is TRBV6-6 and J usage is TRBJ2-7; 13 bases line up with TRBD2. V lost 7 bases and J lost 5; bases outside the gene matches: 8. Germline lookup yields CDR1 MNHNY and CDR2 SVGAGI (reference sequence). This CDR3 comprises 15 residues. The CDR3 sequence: CASTQGGLAGNEQYF. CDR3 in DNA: TGTGCCAGCACCCAGGGGGGACTAGCGGGAAACGAGCAGTACTTC.

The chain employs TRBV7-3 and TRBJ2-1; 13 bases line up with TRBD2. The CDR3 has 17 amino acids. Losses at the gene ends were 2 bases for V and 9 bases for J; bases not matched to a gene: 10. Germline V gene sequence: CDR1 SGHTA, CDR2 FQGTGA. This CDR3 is CASSLGLTSGGLGEQFF. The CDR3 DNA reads TGTGCCAGCAGCTTAGGTTTGACTAGCGGGGGGCTTGGTGAGCAGTTCTTC.

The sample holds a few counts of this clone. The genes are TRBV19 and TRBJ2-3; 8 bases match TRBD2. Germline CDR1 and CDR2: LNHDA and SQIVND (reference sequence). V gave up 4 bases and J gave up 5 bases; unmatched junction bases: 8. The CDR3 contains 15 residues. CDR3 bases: TGTGCCAGTAGTACAACAGCGGGAGTAGGAGATACGCAGTATTTT. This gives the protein CASSTTAGVGDTQYF. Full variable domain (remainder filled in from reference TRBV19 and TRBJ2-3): DGGITQSPKYLFRKEGQNVTLSCEQNLNHDAMYWYRQDPGQGLRLIYYSQIVNDFQKGDIAEGYSVSREKKESFPLTVTSAQKNPTAFYLCASSTTAGVGDTQYFGPGTRLTVL.

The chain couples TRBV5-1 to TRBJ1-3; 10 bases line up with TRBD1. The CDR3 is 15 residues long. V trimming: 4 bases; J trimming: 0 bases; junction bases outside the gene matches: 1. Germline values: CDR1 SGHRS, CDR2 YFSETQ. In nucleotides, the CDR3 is TGCGCCAGCAGCCGGACAGGGGGCTCTGGAAACACCATATATTTT. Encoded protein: CASSRTGGSGNTIYF. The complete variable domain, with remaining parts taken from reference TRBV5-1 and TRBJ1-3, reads KAGVTQTPRYLIKTRGQQVTLSCSPISGHRSVSWYQQTPGQGLQFLFEYFSETQRNKGNFPGRFSGRQFSNSRSEMNVSTLELGDSALYLCASSRTGGSGNTIYFGEGSWLTVV.

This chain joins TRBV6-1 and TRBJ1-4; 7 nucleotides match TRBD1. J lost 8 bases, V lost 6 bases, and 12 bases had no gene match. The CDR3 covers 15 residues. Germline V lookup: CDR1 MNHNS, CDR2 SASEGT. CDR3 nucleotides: TGTGCCAGCAGCCACGTCCGGGACAGCTTCGAAAAACTGTTTTTT. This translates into CASSHVRDSFEKLFF.

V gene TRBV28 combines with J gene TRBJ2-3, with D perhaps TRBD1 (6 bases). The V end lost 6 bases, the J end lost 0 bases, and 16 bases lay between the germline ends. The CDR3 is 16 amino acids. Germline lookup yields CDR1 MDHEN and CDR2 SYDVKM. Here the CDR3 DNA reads TGTGCCAGCAGCCCCCTGGGGACACTTAGCACAGATACGCAGTATTTT. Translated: CASSPLGTLSTDTQYF.

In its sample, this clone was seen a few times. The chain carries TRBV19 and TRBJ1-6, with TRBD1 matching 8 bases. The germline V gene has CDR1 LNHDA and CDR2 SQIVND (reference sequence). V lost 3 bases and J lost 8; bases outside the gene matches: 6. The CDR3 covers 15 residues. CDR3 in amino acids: CASSIAQGAYSPLHF. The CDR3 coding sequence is TGTGCCAGTAGTATCGCCCAGGGGGCTTATTCACCCCTCCACTTT.

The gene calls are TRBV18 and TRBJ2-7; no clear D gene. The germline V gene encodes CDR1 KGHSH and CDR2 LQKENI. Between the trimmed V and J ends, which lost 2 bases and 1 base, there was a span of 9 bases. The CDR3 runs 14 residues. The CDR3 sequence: CASSPEDWSYEQYF. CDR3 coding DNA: TGTGCCAGCTCACCAGAAGACTGGTCCTACGAGCAGTACTTC.

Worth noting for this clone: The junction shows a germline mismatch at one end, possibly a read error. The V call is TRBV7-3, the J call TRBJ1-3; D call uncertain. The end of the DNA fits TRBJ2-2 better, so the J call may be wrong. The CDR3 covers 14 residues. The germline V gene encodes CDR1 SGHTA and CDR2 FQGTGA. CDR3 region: CASSLRATTRELFF. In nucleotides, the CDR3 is TGTGCCAGCAGCTTACGGGCCACCACCCGGGAGCTGTTTTTT.

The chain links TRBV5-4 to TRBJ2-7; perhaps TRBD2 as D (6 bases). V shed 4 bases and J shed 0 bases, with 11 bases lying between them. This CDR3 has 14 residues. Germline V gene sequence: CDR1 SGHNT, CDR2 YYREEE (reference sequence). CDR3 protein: CASSPGRSSYEQYF. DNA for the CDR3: TGTGCCAGCAGCCCGGGGAGGAGCTCCTACGAGCAGTACTTC.

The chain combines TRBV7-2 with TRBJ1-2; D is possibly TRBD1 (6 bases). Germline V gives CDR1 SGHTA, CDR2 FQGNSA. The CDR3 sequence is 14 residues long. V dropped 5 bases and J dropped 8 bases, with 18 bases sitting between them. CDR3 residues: CASSPEAGVRGYTF. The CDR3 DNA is TGTGCCAGCAGCCCTGAGGCAGGGGTTAGGGGCTACACCTTC.